This is a list of T cell receptor beta chains from one sample in a study of shared clonotypes between healthy human individuals. Repertoires were generated with immunoSEQ multiplex PCR, while TCRdb's copy carries only in-frame clones and drops some. The data contain about 470,000 clones, roughly 77% of them seen just once; the ten biggest clones take up about 12%. Sequenced sample: PBMCs. The receptors shown here come from a woman aged 35 to 49 in good health. Some clones in this sample may be carry-over from other donors' samples. The CDR3 runs from the conserved cysteine through the conserved F or W. Each record gives: CDR3 length, V gene, D gene, J gene, clone size, CDR3 DNA, CDR3 protein. The D gene is left open where the match is weak. Clone size, where shown, is once, few, many, or a class for clones that have expanded.

cdr3_length: 14
v_call: TRBV7-2
d_call: NA
j_call: TRBJ2-7
clone_size: few
cdr3_nt: TGTGCCAGCAGCCCCGACAGGAACTCCTACGAGCAGTACTTC
cdr3_aa: CASSPDRNSYEQYF

cdr3_length: 17
v_call: TRBV25-1
d_call: NA
j_call: TRBJ1-2
clone_size: NA
cdr3_nt: TGTGCCAGCAGTGAATATTCCGGGACGTACTCTAACTATGGCTACACCTTC
cdr3_aa: CASSEYSGTYSNYGYTF

cdr3_length: 15
v_call: TRBV6-6
d_call: TRBD2
j_call: TRBJ2-7
clone_size: NA
cdr3_nt: TGTGCCAGCAGTCGCGATCCGGGACTAGCGTTCGAGCAGTACTTC
cdr3_aa: CASSRDPGLAFEQYF

cdr3_length: 17
v_call: TRBV28
d_call: NA
j_call: TRBJ2-7
clone_size: NA
cdr3_nt: TGTGCCAGCAGTAAACCGGGACAAAGAGCAACATCCTACGAGCAGTACTTC
cdr3_aa: CASSKPGQRATSYEQYF

cdr3_length: 14
v_call: TRBV5-4
d_call: NA
j_call: TRBJ1-1
clone_size: NA
cdr3_nt: TGTGCCAGCAGCTCTGGACAGTCGGTCACTGAAGCTTTCTTT
cdr3_aa: CASSSGQSVTEAFF

cdr3_length: 15
v_call: TRBV19
d_call: TRBD1
j_call: TRBJ2-7
clone_size: NA
cdr3_nt: TGTGCCAGTAGTAAGGTCTGGGACAGGGGTTCCGAGCAGTACTTC
cdr3_aa: CASSKVWDRGSEQYF

cdr3_length: 15
v_call: TRBV6-1
d_call: TRBD2
j_call: TRBJ2-5
clone_size: NA
cdr3_nt: TGTGCCAGCAAGTACGAAGCGGGAGGACCCGAGACCCAGTACTTC
cdr3_aa: CASKYEAGGPETQYF

cdr3_length: 12
v_call: TRBV30
d_call: NA
j_call: TRBJ2-7
clone_size: many
cdr3_nt: TGTGCCTGGAGTGTTAGGGAATACGAGCAGTACTTC
cdr3_aa: CAWSVREYEQYF

cdr3_length: 15
v_call: TRBV11-2
d_call: TRBD1
j_call: TRBJ2-3
clone_size: once
cdr3_nt: TGTGCCAGCAGCTTGGGGACAGTGAGCACAGATACGCAGTATTTT
cdr3_aa: CASSLGTVSTDTQYF

cdr3_length: 21
v_call: TRBV4-2
d_call: TRBD2
j_call: TRBJ2-1
clone_size: NA
cdr3_nt: TGTGCCAGCAGCCTACGACTTGGAACTAGCGGGAGCGTCTCACAATTGTATGAGCAGTTCTTC
cdr3_aa: CASSLRLGTSGSVSQLYEQFF

cdr3_length: 14
v_call: TRBV29-1
d_call: NA
j_call: TRBJ2-1
clone_size: NA
cdr3_nt: TGCAGCGTTCCTACCGGAGCCCTGGGTAATGAGCAGTTCTTC
cdr3_aa: CSVPTGALGNEQFF

cdr3_length: 14
v_call: TRBV13
d_call: TRBD2
j_call: TRBJ2-1
clone_size: NA
cdr3_nt: TGTGCCAGCACCTCGGGGGGGCTAGTCAATGAGCAGTTCTTC
cdr3_aa: CASTSGGLVNEQFF

cdr3_length: 12
v_call: TRBV2
d_call: NA
j_call: TRBJ1-6
clone_size: once
cdr3_nt: TGTGCCAGCAGTGACAGACCCGACCCCCTCCACTTT
cdr3_aa: CASSDRPDPLHF

cdr3_length: 15
v_call: TRBV5-1
d_call: TRBD2
j_call: TRBJ2-1
clone_size: NA
cdr3_nt: TGCGCCAGCAGCTGGGGGTCTAGCGGGAGTAATGAGCAGTTCTTC
cdr3_aa: CASSWGSSGSNEQFF

cdr3_length: 14
v_call: TRBV10-3
d_call: NA
j_call: TRBJ2-7
clone_size: NA
cdr3_nt: TGTGCCACCGAACGGGACACCGGCCTCTACGAGCAGTACTTC
cdr3_aa: CATERDTGLYEQYF

cdr3_length: 13
v_call: TRBV28
d_call: TRBD1
j_call: TRBJ1-2
clone_size: many
cdr3_nt: TGTGCCAGCAGTCGGACAGGGCCAGGTGGCTACACCTTC
cdr3_aa: CASSRTGPGGYTF

cdr3_length: 16
v_call: TRBV10-1
d_call: NA
j_call: TRBJ2-5
clone_size: NA
cdr3_nt: TGCGCCAGCAGTGAGTCTGTCAGTACGGGGAGGGAGACCCAGTACTTC
cdr3_aa: CASSESVSTGRETQYF

cdr3_length: 13
v_call: TRBV30
d_call: NA
j_call: TRBJ1-5
clone_size: NA
cdr3_nt: TGTGCCTGGAGTTTTTCCGACAATCAGCCCCAGCATTTT
cdr3_aa: CAWSFSDNQPQHF

cdr3_length: 14
v_call: TRBV2
d_call: NA
j_call: TRBJ2-7
clone_size: NA
cdr3_nt: TGTGCCAGCAGTGAGGGTTGGCGGAACTACGAGCAGTACTTC
cdr3_aa: CASSEGWRNYEQYF

cdr3_length: 17
v_call: TRBV28
d_call: NA
j_call: TRBJ2-1
clone_size: NA
cdr3_nt: TGTGCCAGCAGTTTCGAAGTGGGACCGACCTCCTACAATGAGCAGTTCTTC
cdr3_aa: CASSFEVGPTSYNEQFF

cdr3_length: 14
v_call: TRBV19
d_call: NA
j_call: TRBJ1-2
clone_size: once
cdr3_nt: TGTGCCAGTAGGCGCTCCGGGCCTAACTATGGCTACACCTTC
cdr3_aa: CASRRSGPNYGYTF

cdr3_length: 13
v_call: TRBV15
d_call: NA
j_call: TRBJ1-1
clone_size: NA
cdr3_nt: TGTGCCACCAGCAGTGCCAGGAACACTGAAGCTTTCTTT
cdr3_aa: CATSSARNTEAFF

cdr3_length: 15
v_call: TRBV6-1
d_call: NA
j_call: TRBJ2-1
clone_size: once
cdr3_nt: TGTGCCAGCAGTGAAATTGCAGGCTCCTACAATGAGCAGTTCTTC
cdr3_aa: CASSEIAGSYNEQFF

cdr3_length: 14
v_call: TRBV14
d_call: NA
j_call: TRBJ2-3
clone_size: NA
cdr3_nt: TGTGCCAGCAGCCAAGGCTATCCCCCAGATACGCAGTATTTT
cdr3_aa: CASSQGYPPDTQYF

cdr3_length: 15
v_call: TRBV28
d_call: TRBD1
j_call: TRBJ2-7
clone_size: NA
cdr3_nt: TGTGCCAGCAGTTTGACAGGGGAGAGCTCCTACGAGCAGTACTTC
cdr3_aa: CASSLTGESSYEQYF

cdr3_length: 15
v_call: TRBV18
d_call: TRBD1
j_call: TRBJ2-3
clone_size: NA
cdr3_nt: TGTGCCAGCTCACAACCCAGGACAGGGTGGAATACGCAGTATTTT
cdr3_aa: CASSQPRTGWNTQYF

cdr3_length: 14
v_call: TRBV28
d_call: TRBD1
j_call: TRBJ1-3
clone_size: NA
cdr3_nt: TGTGCCACACAGGGGGCGCGAGGTGGAAACACCATATATTTT
cdr3_aa: CATQGARGGNTIYF

cdr3_length: 14
v_call: TRBV15
d_call: TRBD1
j_call: TRBJ1-6
clone_size: few
cdr3_nt: TGTGCCACCTACCTGACAGGGAATAATTCACCCCTCCACTTT
cdr3_aa: CATYLTGNNSPLHF

cdr3_length: 15
v_call: TRBV2
d_call: TRBD1
j_call: TRBJ1-2
clone_size: NA
cdr3_nt: TGTGCCAGCAGTCCGGGACAGGGGCCCGAGGGTGGCTACACCTTC
cdr3_aa: CASSPGQGPEGGYTF

cdr3_length: 15
v_call: TRBV19
d_call: NA
j_call: TRBJ1-2
clone_size: NA
cdr3_nt: TGTGCCAGTAGTCCGCAAGGGGACACTATTGGTGGCTACACCTTC
cdr3_aa: CASSPQGDTIGGYTF

cdr3_length: 16
v_call: TRBV7-3
d_call: NA
j_call: TRBJ2-7
clone_size: NA
cdr3_nt: TGTGCCAGCAGCTTAAAGGCGGGGGACAGTAGCTACGAGCAGTACTTC
cdr3_aa: CASSLKAGDSSYEQYF

cdr3_length: 17
v_call: TRBV5-4
d_call: NA
j_call: TRBJ1-3
clone_size: NA
cdr3_nt: TGTGCCAGCAGCCCGGGACACCTTCCTAGCTCTGGAAACACCATATATTTT
cdr3_aa: CASSPGHLPSSGNTIYF

cdr3_length: 14
v_call: TRBV2
d_call: NA
j_call: TRBJ2-7
clone_size: NA
cdr3_nt: TGTGCCAGCAGCGAGCGCACGCATGGTTCCGAGCAGTACTTC
cdr3_aa: CASSERTHGSEQYF

cdr3_length: 11
v_call: TRBV27
d_call: TRBD1
j_call: TRBJ2-1
clone_size: NA
cdr3_nt: TGTGCCAGCAGCCGACAGGGTTTGTGGTTCTTC
cdr3_aa: CASSRQGLWFF

cdr3_length: 15
v_call: TRBV27
d_call: NA
j_call: TRBJ1-5
clone_size: NA
cdr3_nt: TGTGCCAGTGACGGGAGAGACGTATTCCATCAGCCCCAGCACTTT
cdr3_aa: CASDGRDVFHQPQHF

cdr3_length: 15
v_call: TRBV6-1
d_call: TRBD1
j_call: TRBJ1-2
clone_size: NA
cdr3_nt: TGTGCCAGCAGTGGGACAGGGGGCCGGCTGAGTAGCTGCACCTTC
cdr3_aa: CASSGTGGRLSSCTF

cdr3_length: 13
v_call: TRBV7-2
d_call: TRBD1
j_call: TRBJ2-1
clone_size: NA
cdr3_nt: TGTGCCAGCATCTGGACAGGGCACAATGAGCAGTTCTTC
cdr3_aa: CASIWTGHNEQFF

cdr3_length: 15
v_call: TRBV14
d_call: TRBD2
j_call: TRBJ2-5
clone_size: once
cdr3_nt: TGTGCCAGCAGCCACCTGACAGCGGGGTCTGAGACCCAGTACTTC
cdr3_aa: CASSHLTAGSETQYF

cdr3_length: 13
v_call: TRBV28
d_call: NA
j_call: TRBJ2-4
clone_size: few
cdr3_nt: TGTGCCAGCAGTTTTCTCAGGGAAAACATTCAGTACTTC
cdr3_aa: CASSFLRENIQYF

cdr3_length: 15
v_call: TRBV14
d_call: NA
j_call: TRBJ2-7
clone_size: once
cdr3_nt: TGTGCCAGCAGGAGTACGGGGGAGGGGGTCCCCGAGCAGTACTTC
cdr3_aa: CASRSTGEGVPEQYF

cdr3_length: 18
v_call: TRBV19
d_call: TRBD2
j_call: TRBJ2-2
clone_size: NA
cdr3_nt: TGTGCCAGTAGTCGTCTAGCGGCGGTAGTAGTGGACACCGGGGAGCTGTTTTTT
cdr3_aa: CASSRLAAVVVDTGELFF

cdr3_length: 13
v_call: TRBV10-3
d_call: NA
j_call: TRBJ2-1
clone_size: few
cdr3_nt: TGTGCCATCACTAAGGGACCCCTGCAGGAGCAGTTCTTC
cdr3_aa: CAITKGPLQEQFF

cdr3_length: 15
v_call: TRBV6-1
d_call: TRBD2
j_call: TRBJ2-2
clone_size: NA
cdr3_nt: TGTGCCAGCAGTGCAGCGGGAGTAGGCACCGGGGAGCTGTTTTTT
cdr3_aa: CASSAAGVGTGELFF

cdr3_length: 15
v_call: TRBV11-3
d_call: TRBD2
j_call: TRBJ2-1
clone_size: NA
cdr3_nt: TGTGCCAGCAGCGACCCGGGACTAGCGGGAGGAGAGCAGTTCTTC
cdr3_aa: CASSDPGLAGGEQFF

cdr3_length: 13
v_call: TRBV7-8
d_call: NA
j_call: TRBJ2-1
clone_size: many
cdr3_nt: TGTGCCAGCAGCTTAGGGGCTCCGACGGAGCAGTTCTTC
cdr3_aa: CASSLGAPTEQFF

cdr3_length: 12
v_call: TRBV6-6
d_call: NA
j_call: TRBJ1-1
clone_size: NA
cdr3_nt: TGTGCCAGCAGTTACTCGAACACTGAAGCTTTCTTT
cdr3_aa: CASSYSNTEAFF

cdr3_length: 14
v_call: TRBV6-5
d_call: NA
j_call: TRBJ2-1
clone_size: NA
cdr3_nt: TGTGCCAGCAGTTACTCGGCAGGAACAAATGAGCAGTTCTTC
cdr3_aa: CASSYSAGTNEQFF